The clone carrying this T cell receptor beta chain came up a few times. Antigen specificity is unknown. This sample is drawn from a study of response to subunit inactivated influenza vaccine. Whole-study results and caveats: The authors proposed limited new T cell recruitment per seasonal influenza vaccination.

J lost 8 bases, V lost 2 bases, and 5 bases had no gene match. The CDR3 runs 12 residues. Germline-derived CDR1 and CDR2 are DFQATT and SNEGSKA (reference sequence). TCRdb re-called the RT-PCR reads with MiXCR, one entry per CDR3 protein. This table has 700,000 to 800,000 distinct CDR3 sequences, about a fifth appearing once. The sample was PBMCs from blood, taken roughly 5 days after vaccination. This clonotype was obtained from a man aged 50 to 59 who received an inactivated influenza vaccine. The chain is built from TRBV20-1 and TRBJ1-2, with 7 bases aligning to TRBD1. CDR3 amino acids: CSARFRTGGYTF. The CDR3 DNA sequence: TGCAGTGCTAGATTCCGGACAGGAGGCTACACCTTC.